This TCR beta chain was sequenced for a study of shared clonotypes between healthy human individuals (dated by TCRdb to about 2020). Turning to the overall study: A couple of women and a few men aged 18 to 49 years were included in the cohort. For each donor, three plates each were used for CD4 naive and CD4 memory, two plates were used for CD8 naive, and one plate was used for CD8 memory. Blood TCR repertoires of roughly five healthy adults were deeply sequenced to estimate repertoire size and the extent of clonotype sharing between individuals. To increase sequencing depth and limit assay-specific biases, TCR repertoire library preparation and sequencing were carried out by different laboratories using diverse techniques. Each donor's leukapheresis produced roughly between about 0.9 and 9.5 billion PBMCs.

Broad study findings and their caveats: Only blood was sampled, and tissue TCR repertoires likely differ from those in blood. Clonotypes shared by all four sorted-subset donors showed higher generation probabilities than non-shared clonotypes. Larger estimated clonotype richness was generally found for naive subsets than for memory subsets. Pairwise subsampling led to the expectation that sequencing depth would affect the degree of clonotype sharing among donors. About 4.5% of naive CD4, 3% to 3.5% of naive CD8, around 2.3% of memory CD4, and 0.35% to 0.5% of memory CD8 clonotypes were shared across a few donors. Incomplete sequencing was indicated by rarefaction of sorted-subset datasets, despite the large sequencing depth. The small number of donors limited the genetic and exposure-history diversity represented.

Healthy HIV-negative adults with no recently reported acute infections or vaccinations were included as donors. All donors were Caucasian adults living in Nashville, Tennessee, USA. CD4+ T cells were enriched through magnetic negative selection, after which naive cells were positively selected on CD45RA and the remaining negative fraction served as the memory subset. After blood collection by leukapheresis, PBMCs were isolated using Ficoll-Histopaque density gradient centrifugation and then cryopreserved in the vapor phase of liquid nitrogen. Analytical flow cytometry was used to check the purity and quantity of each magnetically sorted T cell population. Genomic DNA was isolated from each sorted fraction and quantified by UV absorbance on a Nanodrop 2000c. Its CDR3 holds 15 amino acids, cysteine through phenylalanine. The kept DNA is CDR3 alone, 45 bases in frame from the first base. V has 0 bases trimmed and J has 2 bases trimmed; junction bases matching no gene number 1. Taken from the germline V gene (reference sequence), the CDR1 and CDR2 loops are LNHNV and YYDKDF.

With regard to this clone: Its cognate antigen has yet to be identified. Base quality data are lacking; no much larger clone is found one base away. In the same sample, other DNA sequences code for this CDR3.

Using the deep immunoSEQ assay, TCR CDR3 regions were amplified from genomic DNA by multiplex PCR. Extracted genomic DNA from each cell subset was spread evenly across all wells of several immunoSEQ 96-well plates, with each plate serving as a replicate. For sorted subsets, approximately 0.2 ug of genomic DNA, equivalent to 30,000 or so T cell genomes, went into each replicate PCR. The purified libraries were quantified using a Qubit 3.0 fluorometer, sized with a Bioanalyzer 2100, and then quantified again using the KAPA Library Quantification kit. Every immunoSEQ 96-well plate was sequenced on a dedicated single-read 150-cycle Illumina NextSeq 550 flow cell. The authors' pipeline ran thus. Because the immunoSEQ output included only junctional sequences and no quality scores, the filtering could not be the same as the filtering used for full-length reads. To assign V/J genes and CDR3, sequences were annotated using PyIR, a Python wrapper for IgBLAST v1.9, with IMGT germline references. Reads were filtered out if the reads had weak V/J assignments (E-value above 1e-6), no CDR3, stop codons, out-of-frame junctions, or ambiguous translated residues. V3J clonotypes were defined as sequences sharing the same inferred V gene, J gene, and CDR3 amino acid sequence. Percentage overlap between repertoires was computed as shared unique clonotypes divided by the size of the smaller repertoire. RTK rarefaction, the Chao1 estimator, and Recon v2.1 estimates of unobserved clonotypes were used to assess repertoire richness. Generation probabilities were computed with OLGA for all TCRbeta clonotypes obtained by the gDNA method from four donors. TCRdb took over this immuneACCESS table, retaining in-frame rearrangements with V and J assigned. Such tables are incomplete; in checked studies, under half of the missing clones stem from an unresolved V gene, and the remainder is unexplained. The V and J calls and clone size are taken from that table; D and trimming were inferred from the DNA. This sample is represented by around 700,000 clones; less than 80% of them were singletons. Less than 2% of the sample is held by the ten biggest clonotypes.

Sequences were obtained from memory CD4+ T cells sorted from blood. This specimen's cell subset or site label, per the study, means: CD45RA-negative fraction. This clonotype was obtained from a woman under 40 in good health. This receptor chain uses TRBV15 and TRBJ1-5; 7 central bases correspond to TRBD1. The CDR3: CATSRDQGGNQPQHF. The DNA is TGTGCCACCAGCAGAGATCAGGGGGGCAATCAGCCCCAGCATTTT.